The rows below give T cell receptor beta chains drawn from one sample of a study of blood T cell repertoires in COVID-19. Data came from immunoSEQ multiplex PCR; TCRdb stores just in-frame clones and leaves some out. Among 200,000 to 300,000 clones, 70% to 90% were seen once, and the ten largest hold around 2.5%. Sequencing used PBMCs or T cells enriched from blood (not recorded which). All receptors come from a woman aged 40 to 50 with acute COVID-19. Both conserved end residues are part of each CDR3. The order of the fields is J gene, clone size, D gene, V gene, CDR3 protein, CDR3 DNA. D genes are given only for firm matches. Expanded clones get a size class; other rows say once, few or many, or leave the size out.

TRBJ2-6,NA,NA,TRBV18,CASSPTGGRSGANVLTF,TGTGCCAGCTCACCAACGGGGGGCAGATCTGGGGCCAACGTCCTGACTTTC
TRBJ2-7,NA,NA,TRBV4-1,CASSQVLEATYEQYF,TGCGCCAGCAGCCAAGTTCTTGAGGCAACCTACGAGCAGTACTTC
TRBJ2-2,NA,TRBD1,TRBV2,CASSAAQGAGELFF,TGTGCCAGCAGTGCGGCACAGGGGGCCGGGGAGCTGTTTTTT
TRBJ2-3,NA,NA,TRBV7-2,CASSLQPTSADTQYF,TGTGCCAGCAGCTTACAACCCACATCCGCAGATACGCAGTATTTT
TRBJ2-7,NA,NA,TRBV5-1,CASSLGTGTTYEQYF,TGCGCCAGCAGCTTGGGGACCGGGACAACCTACGAGCAGTACTTC
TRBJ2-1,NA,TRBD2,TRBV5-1,CASIPGSIPSGRANEQFF,TGCGCCAGCATCCCCGGGAGCATCCCTAGCGGGAGGGCGAATGAGCAGTTCTTC
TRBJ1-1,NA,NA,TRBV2,CASSGGLGTEAFF,TGTGCCAGCAGCGGTGGGCTCGGAACTGAAGCTTTCTTT
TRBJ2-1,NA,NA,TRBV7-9,CASTFREQGTNEQFF,TGTGCCAGCACCTTCAGGGAACAGGGTACGAATGAGCAGTTCTTC
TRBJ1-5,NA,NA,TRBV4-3,CASSQEGGRGQPQHF,TGCGCCAGCAGCCAAGAGGGGGGAAGGGGTCAGCCCCAGCATTTT
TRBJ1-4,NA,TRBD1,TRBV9,CASSAGGKLFF,TGTGCCAGCAGCGCAGGGGGAAAACTGTTTTTT
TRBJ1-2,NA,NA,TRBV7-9,CASSLGQSSNYGYTF,TGTGCCAGCAGCCTGGGGCAGAGCTCTAACTATGGCTACACCTTC
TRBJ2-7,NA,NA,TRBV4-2,CASSPRGAPDEQYF,TGTGCCAGCAGCCCCCGGGGAGCTCCCGACGAGCAGTACTTC
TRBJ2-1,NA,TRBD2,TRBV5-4,CASSPGGSSYNEQFF,TGTGCCAGCAGCCCCGGGGGGAGTTCCTACAATGAGCAGTTCTTC
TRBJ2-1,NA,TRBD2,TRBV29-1,CSVEDLGLAVTYNEQFF,TGCAGCGTTGAAGATCTAGGACTAGCGGTGACCTACAATGAGCAGTTCTTC
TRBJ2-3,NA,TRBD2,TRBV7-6,CASSSWSGSSDTQYF,TGTGCCAGCAGCTCCTGGAGCGGGAGCTCAGATACGCAGTATTTT
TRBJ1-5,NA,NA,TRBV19,CASSIDGPRTVVNQPQHF,TGTGCCAGTAGTATAGATGGCCCCCGGACAGTCGTCAATCAGCCCCAGCATTTT
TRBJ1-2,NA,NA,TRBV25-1,CASSGASGVGLYGYTF,TGTGCCAGCAGTGGGGCCTCGGGAGTGGGCCTCTATGGCTACACCTTC
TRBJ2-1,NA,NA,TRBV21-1,CASSKGPRGGPNEQFF,TGTGCCAGCAGCAAAGGGCCCAGGGGAGGGCCGAATGAGCAGTTCTTC
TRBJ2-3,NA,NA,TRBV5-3,CARSRAGASTDTQYF,TGTGCCAGAAGCAGAGCGGGTGCTAGCACAGATACGCAGTATTTT
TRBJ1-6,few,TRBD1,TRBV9,CASSGDRGGNSPLHF,TGTGCCAGCAGCGGGGACAGGGGGGGCAATTCACCCCTCCACTTT
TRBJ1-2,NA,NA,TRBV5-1,CASSPPVDSVYGYTF,TGCGCCAGCAGCCCGCCCGTTGACAGCGTCTATGGCTACACCTTC
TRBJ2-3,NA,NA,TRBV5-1,CASSRGAVSTDTQYF,TGCGCCAGCAGCCGGGGGGCGGTGAGCACAGATACGCAGTATTTT
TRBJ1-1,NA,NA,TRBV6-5,CASRRGATEAFF,TGTGCCAGTAGACGGGGGGCAACTGAAGCTTTCTTT
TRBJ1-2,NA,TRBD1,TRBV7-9,CASSLARTGSEGYTF,TGTGCCAGCAGCTTAGCCCGGACAGGGTCGGAGGGCTACACCTTC
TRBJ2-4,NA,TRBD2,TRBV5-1,CASTPRGVKNIQYF,TGCGCCAGCACTCCTCGGGGGGTCAAAAACATTCAGTACTTC